The rows below give T cell receptor beta chains drawn from one sample of a study. Each CDR3 protein is one row after TCRdb ran MiXCR on the 5' RACE reads. Among approximately 57,000 distinct CDR3 sequences, roughly 20% were seen once, and the ten largest hold 3.2%. The specimen was tumor-infiltrating Tregs sorted from the breast tumor. These receptors were obtained from a female donor with breast cancer. CDR3s include the opening cysteine and the closing phenylalanine or tryptophan. The D gene is left open where the match is weak. Only part of the rows carry a size: once, few, many, or a class if the clone is expanded.

few,-,TRBJ2-7,TRBV7-9,CASSLAGTRVAF,TGTGCCAGCAGCTTAGCAGGGACGCGAGTCGCCTTC
-,TRBD1,TRBJ1-6,TRBV6-1,CASSTGQGFNSPLHF,TGTGCCAGCAGCACGGGACAGGGCTTCAATTCACCCCTCCACTTT
few,TRBD1,TRBJ2-7,TRBV9,CASSLDPDRYEQYF,TGTGCCAGCAGCTTGGACCCGGACAGGTACGAGCAGTACTTC
few,TRBD1,TRBJ1-6,TRBV10-2,CASSGTGSLHF,TGCGCCAGCAGTGGGACAGGGTCCCTCCACTTT
-,-,TRBJ1-2,TRBV7-2,CASSLDSLAGYGYTF,TGTGCCAGCAGCTTGGACAGTCTGGCCGGCTATGGCTACACCTTC
few,-,TRBJ2-7,TRBV2,CASSNRALYEQYF,TGTGCCAGCAGTAACAGGGCACTCTACGAGCAGTACTTC
-,-,TRBJ1-1,TRBV6-6,CASSQGRLNTEAFF,TGTGCCAGCAGTCAAGGACGGCTGAACACTGAAGCTTTCTTT
-,-,TRBJ1-5,TRBV3-1,CASSQRFRGRDQPQHF,TGTGCCAGCAGCCAACGGTTCAGGGGTCGCGATCAGCCCCAGCATTTT
few,-,TRBJ2-3,TRBV4-3,CASSQDRRTDTQYF,TGCGCCAGCAGCCAAGATCGGAGGACAGATACGCAGTATTTT
few,-,TRBJ1-1,TRBV27,CASTPRRVRQKQNTEAFF,TGTGCCAGCACCCCGCGCCGTGTGCGACAGAAGCAGAACACTGAAGCTTTCTTT
few,-,TRBJ2-1,TRBV4-2,CASSPDGQPDNEQFF,TGTGCCAGCAGCCCAGACGGACAGCCAGACAATGAGCAGTTCTTC
-,TRBD2,TRBJ2-1,TRBV5-5,CASSGGMGLAGRASYNEQFF,TGTGCCAGCAGCGGAGGGATGGGGCTAGCGGGAAGGGCCTCCTACAATGAGCAGTTCTTC
many,TRBD2,TRBJ2-7,TRBV20-1,CSGFPGTSASYEQYF,TGCAGTGGGTTTCCCGGGACTAGCGCTTCCTACGAGCAGTACTTC
-,-,TRBJ1-4,TRBV19,CASSIGGREKLFF,TGTGCCAGTAGTATAGGAGGAAGAGAAAAACTGTTTTTT
once,TRBD2,TRBJ2-1,TRBV6-1,CASMGRDSYNEQFF,TGTGCCAGCATGGGGAGGGACTCCTACAATGAGCAGTTCTTC
many,-,TRBJ1-4,TRBV12-3/TRBV12-4,CASSRPPSEKLFF,TGTGCCAGCAGTCGTCCCCCCTCTGAAAAACTGTTTTTT
few,-,TRBJ1-2,TRBV5-4,CASSRGGTFGYTF,TGTGCCAGCAGCCGGGGGGGGACCTTCGGCTACACCTTC
-,TRBD2,TRBJ2-2,TRBV7-6,CASSLTPSGRNTGELFF,TGTGCCAGCAGCCTTACCCCCAGCGGGAGGAACACCGGGGAGCTGTTTTTT
few,-,TRBJ1-1,TRBV28,CASSFLHTEAFF,TGTGCCAGCAGTTTTCTTCACACTGAAGCTTTCTTT
few,TRBD2,TRBJ2-1,TRBV2,CASSVAGGEQFF,TGTGCCAGCAGTGTAGCGGGAGGTGAGCAGTTCTTC
-,-,TRBJ2-1,TRBV10-3,CAISELKSWEQFF,TGTGCCATCAGTGAGCTCAAATCTTGGGAGCAGTTCTTC
-,TRBD2,TRBJ2-5,TRBV7-9,CANSGNLETQYF,TGTGCCAACAGCGGGAATTTGGAGACCCAGTACTTC